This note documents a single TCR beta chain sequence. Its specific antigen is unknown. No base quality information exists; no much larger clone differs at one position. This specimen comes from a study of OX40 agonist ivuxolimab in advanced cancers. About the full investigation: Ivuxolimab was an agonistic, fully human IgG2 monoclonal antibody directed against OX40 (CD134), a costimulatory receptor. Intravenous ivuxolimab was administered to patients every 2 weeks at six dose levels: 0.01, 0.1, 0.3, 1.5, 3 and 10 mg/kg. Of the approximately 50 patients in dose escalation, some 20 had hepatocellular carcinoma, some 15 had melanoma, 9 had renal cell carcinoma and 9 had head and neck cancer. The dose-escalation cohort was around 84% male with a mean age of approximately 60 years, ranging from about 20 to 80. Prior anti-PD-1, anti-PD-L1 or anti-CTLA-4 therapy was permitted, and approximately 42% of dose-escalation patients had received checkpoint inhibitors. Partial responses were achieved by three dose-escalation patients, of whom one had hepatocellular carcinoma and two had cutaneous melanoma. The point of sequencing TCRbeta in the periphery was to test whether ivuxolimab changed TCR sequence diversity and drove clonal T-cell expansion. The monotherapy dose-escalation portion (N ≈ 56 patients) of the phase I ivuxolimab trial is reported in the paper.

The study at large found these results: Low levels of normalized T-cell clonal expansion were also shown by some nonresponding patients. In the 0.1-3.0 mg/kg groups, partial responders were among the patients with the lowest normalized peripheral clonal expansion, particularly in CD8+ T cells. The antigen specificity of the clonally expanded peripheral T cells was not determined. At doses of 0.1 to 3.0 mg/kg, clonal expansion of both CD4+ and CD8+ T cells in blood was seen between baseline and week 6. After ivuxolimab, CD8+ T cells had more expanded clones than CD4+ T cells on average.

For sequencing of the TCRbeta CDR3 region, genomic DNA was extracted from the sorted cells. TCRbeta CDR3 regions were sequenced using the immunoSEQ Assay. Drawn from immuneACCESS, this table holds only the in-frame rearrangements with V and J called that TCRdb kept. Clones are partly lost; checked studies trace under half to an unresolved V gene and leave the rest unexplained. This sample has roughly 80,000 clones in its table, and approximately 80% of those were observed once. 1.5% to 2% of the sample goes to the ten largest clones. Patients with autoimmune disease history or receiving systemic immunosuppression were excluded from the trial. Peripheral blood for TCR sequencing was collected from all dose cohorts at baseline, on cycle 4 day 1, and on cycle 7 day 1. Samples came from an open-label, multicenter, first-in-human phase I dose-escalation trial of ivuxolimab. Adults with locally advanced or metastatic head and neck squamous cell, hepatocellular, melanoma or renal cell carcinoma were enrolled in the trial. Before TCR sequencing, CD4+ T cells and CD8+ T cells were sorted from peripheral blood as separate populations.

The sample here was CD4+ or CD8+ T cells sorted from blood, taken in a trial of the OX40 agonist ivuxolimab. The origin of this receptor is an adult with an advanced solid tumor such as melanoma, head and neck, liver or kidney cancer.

DNA sequence: TGTGCCTGGGCCCCGAACAGGGGCAACGAGCAGTACTTC. Its coded protein is CAWAPNRGNEQYF. Recombination linked TRBV30 to TRBJ2-5; the central 7 bases match TRBD1. The J call may be mistaken, given a closer DNA end match to TRBJ2-7. The CDR3 goes from the cysteine to the phenylalanine over 13 residues. Only the CDR3 DNA stays, 39 bases, in frame from base 1. The germline V gene (reference sequence) yields GTSNPN for CDR1 and SVGIG for CDR2.